This T cell receptor beta chain was identified in a study of blood T cells in healthy people across ages. Study-wide results and limits: For the donors, CMV status was unknown and possibly confounded expanded clonotype changes. The fall in TCR beta diversity per million T cells was roughly linear with age.

The CDR3 is 10 amino acids. With 6 bases removed from V and 5 bases from J, the gap between germline ends came to 7 bases. Germline V gene data show CDR1 as DFQATT and CDR2 as SNEGSKA (reference sequence). Through a sample-barcoded 5' primer and a J-beta primer mix, a second PCR was run for roughly 6 to 11 cycles. Via MiXCR, TCRdb re-called the 5' RACE reads, giving one row per CDR3 protein. The data contain about a million distinct CDR3 sequences, around 54% of them singletons. On this clonotype itself: Its specificity is unknown.

Sequenced material: blood. The rearrangement uses TRBV20-1 and TRBJ1-2, with D uncertain. This receptor was identified in a woman aged 55-70 years in good health. The CDR3 region is CSATSYGYTF. The DNA of the CDR3 is TGCAGTGCCACGAGTTATGGCTACACCTTC.